One sample yielded the 30 T cell receptor beta chains listed below, sequenced in a study of spatial heterogeneity in lung cancer. MiXCR, run by TCRdb on the 5' RACE reads, gives a single entry per CDR3 protein. Of 13,000 or so distinct CDR3 sequences in the sample, 3.5% to 4% are singletons; the top ten hold roughly 45%. The time point here: sample taken at primary tumor resection. Material: PBMCs, obtained at surgery. These receptors all stem from a male donor with early-stage non-small cell lung cancer.

This clonotype appeared many times. The CDR3 DNA sequence: TGTGCCAGCAGCTTATGGGGGAATGAAAAACTGTTTTTT. It translates to CASSLWGNEKLFF. The rearrangement links TRBV7-8 to TRBJ1-4, with D perhaps matching TRBD1 (5 bases). Germline V gene lookup returns CDR1 SGHVS and CDR2 FQNEAQ. Trimming took 2 bases from V and 5 from J, leaving 6 bases between them. The length of the CDR3 is 13 residues.

This clonotype has a count of ten or more. The J gene is TRBJ1-1, the V gene TRBV6-2 or TRBV6-3; D unresolved. The CDR3 runs to 14 residues. V was cut by 7 bases and J by 6 bases, with 18 bases left in between. The germline CDR1 and CDR2 sequences are MNHEY and SVGEGT. The CDR3 sequence: CASISDGFVAEAFF. The CDR3 DNA reads as TGTGCCAGCATATCTGATGGGTTCGTGGCTGAAGCTTTCTTT.

This clonotype was picked up many times. This chain links TRBV5-6 with TRBJ2-4, with TRBD1 identical over 10 bases. The CDR3 is 16 amino acids. The germline V gene encodes CDR1 SGHDT and CDR2 YYEEEE. V dropped 2 bases and J dropped 1; count of bases not matched to a gene: 3. This chain's CDR3 is CASSLVGQGAKNIQYF. In DNA, the CDR3 is TGTGCCAGCAGCTTAGTGGGACAGGGGGCCAAAAACATTCAGTACTTC.

This clonotype has ten or more counts. This chain joins TRBV10-3 and TRBJ2-7; 8 positions match TRBD2. The junction had 7 bases not matched to a gene; V was cut back by 3 bases and J by 6 bases. This CDR3 region has 14 residues. Germline CDR1 is ENHRY and CDR2 is SYGVKD. The CDR3 coding sequence is TGTGCCATCAGTGAACTCCTAGCGGGTGGCGAGCAGTACTTC. Protein: CAISELLAGGEQYF.

Many counts were recorded for this clonotype. The chain employs TRBV7-9 and TRBJ1-5; D is unclear. The ends were cut back, 5 bases at V and 5 bases at J, with 7 bases in the middle. This CDR3 comprises 12 residues. Germline CDR1 and CDR2: SEHNR and FQNEAQ (reference sequence). Written as DNA, the CDR3 is TGTGCCAGCAGCCCCCCCGATCAGCCCCAGCATTTT. Protein sequence: CASSPPDQPQHF.

In its sample, this clonotype was seen once. The rearrangement uses TRBV20-1 and TRBJ2-4; 8 bases line up with TRBD2. CDR1 and CDR2 (germline): DFQATT, SNEGSKA (reference sequence). J gave up 3 bases and V 3 bases, and 7 bases lay outside the gene matches. This CDR3 region has 15 residues. This CDR3 is CSASLIAGGKNIQYF. CDR3 coding DNA: TGCAGTGCTAGTTTGATTGCGGGAGGCAAAAACATTCAGTACTTC.

Many counts were recorded for this clonotype. CDR3 sequence (DNA): TGCGCCAGCAGCAGGACTAGCCCCGGGGAGCTGTTTTTT. Amino acid sequence: CASSRTSPGELFF. The chain is built from TRBV10-1 and TRBJ2-2; TRBD2 matches at 8 bases. The junction had 3 bases not matched to a gene; V was cut back by 6 bases and J by 6 bases. CDR1 is WNHNN and CDR2 is SYGVQD in the germline V gene (reference sequence). The CDR3 runs 13 residues.

In its sample, this clonotype was seen many times. V is TRBV6-1 and J is TRBJ1-3; D possibly corresponds to TRBD1 (5 bases). With 6 bases removed from V and 0 bases from J, the gap between germline ends came to 12 bases. Germline CDR1 is MNHNS and CDR2 is SASEGT. This CDR3 comprises 15 residues. The CDR3 protein is CASRGRNSSGNTIYF. DNA of the CDR3: TGTGCCAGCAGGGGACGGAACAGCTCTGGAAACACCATATATTTT.

The sample holds many counts of this clonotype. V usage is TRBV12-3 or TRBV12-4 and J usage is TRBJ2-3; TRBD2 matches 14 bases. Trimming cost V 6 bases and J 1 base; bases outside gene matches: 15. This CDR3 contains 20 residues. The CDR3 loop is CASSPSGLAGVGRRTDTQYF. Written as DNA, the CDR3 is TGTGCCAGCAGCCCCTCGGGACTAGCGGGAGTTGGTCGGCGCACAGATACGCAGTATTTT.

This clonotype was seen at least ten times. The J gene is TRBJ2-1, the V gene TRBV24-1, with 13 bases that match TRBD2. Germline V CDR1 and CDR2: KGHDR, SFDVKD. The CDR3 covers 16 residues. J was trimmed by 5 bases and V by 4 bases; bases with no gene match: 4. The CDR3 region is CATSDRTSGRNNEQFF. The CDR3 DNA reads TGTGCCACCAGTGACCGGACTAGCGGGAGAAACAATGAGCAGTTCTTC.

This rearrangement joins TRBV6-5 to TRBJ1-1; 10 bases are a match to TRBD1. Germline CDR1 is MNHEY and CDR2 is SVGAGI. CDR3 length equals 17 residues. V gave up 0 bases and J gave up 10 bases; unmatched junction bases: 14. The CDR3 spells CASSYSTTGGYPLPAFF. Written as DNA, the CDR3 is TGTGCCAGCAGTTACTCAACGACAGGGGGCTACCCCCTCCCAGCTTTCTTT.

This clonotype came up a few times. This sequence may be a read error, since a much larger clone differs from it by one base. The chain has TRBV6-2 or TRBV6-3 and TRBJ2-7, with D uncertain. Per germline, CDR1 MNHEY and CDR2 SVGEGT. The CDR3 contains 11 residues. The CDR3 nucleotides read TGTGTCAGCAGTACCTCCTACGAGCAGTACTTC. Its translation: CVSSTSYEQYF.

This chain links TRBV20-1 with TRBJ2-7; TRBD1 matches 7 bases. The CDR3 length is 14 residues. Germline loops: CDR1 DFQATT, CDR2 SNEGSKA (reference sequence). J was trimmed by 3 bases and V by 0 bases; bases with no gene match: 5. The CDR3 DNA reads TGCAGTGCTAGAGATGTGGGACAGCTCTACGAGCAGTACTTC. This codes for CSARDVGQLYEQYF.

This clonotype was seen at least ten times. The gene calls are TRBV6-2 or TRBV6-3 and TRBJ2-1; maybe TRBD2 (7 bases). With 6 bases removed from V and 9 bases from J, the gap between germline ends came to 15 bases. The length of the CDR3 is 13 residues. Germline CDR1 reads MNHEY; CDR2 reads SVGEGT. CDR3 region: CASSPLGGGEQFF. The DNA for the CDR3 is TGTGCCAGCAGCCCTCTAGGGGGGGGTGAGCAGTTCTTC.

The rearrangement links TRBV10-3 to TRBJ2-1; a weak D match, TRBD2 (6 bases). Per germline, CDR1 ENHRY and CDR2 SYGVKD. The V gene lost 8 bases and the J gene lost 5 bases, with 16 bases spanning the gap. This CDR3 comprises 14 residues. In DNA form, the CDR3 reads TGTGCCATCCGAGAAGGCGGAGGGGACAATGAGCAGTTCTTC. Translation gives CAIREGGGDNEQFF.

This clonotype was counted ten times or more. V is TRBV6-5 and J is TRBJ1-3; D remains ambiguous. The germline V gene has CDR1 MNHEY and CDR2 SVGAGI. Trimming took off 0 bases at V and 2 bases at J, with 11 bases between the two ends. This CDR3 contains 16 residues. This CDR3 reads CASSYSPAAAGNTIYF. The CDR3 DNA reads TGTGCCAGCAGTTACTCGCCTGCCGCGGCTGGAAACACCATATATTTT.

V and J are TRBV11-2 and TRBJ1-2; D may be TRBD1 (6 bases). Trimming took 4 bases from V and 4 from J, leaving 16 bases between them. CDR1 is SGHAT and CDR2 is FQNNGV in the germline V gene. CDR3 length: 15 residues. DNA of the CDR3: TGTGCCAGCAGCTCCCTCCGGGGGCATGGCTATGGCTACACCTTC. Residues: CASSSLRGHGYGYTF.

This clonotype has just a few counts. This sequence joins TRBV9 and TRBJ2-1, with D possibly being TRBD2 (6 bases). CDR3 size: 15 residues. V lost 0 bases, J lost 0 bases, and 7 bases lay in between. Germline V gene lookup returns CDR1 SGDLS and CDR2 YYNGEE. The DNA for the CDR3 is TGTGCCAGCAGCGTAGATAGCGGCTCCTACAATGAGCAGTTCTTC. Protein: CASSVDSGSYNEQFF.

This clonotype was seen a handful of times. The chain employs TRBV4-2 and TRBJ2-1; 10 bases line up with TRBD1. CDR1 and CDR2 from the germline V gene are LGHNA and YNFKEQ. The CDR3 runs 17 residues. Trimming cost V 3 bases and J 5 bases; bases outside gene matches: 10. The CDR3 protein is CASSHEATGTGDNEQFF. The CDR3 nucleotides are TGTGCCAGCAGCCATGAGGCTACCGGGACAGGGGACAATGAGCAGTTCTTC.

This clonotype was detected ten times or more. The V call is TRBV6-2 or TRBV6-3, the J call TRBJ2-3; the D call may be TRBD1 or TRBD2 (6 bases each). The V end lost 1 base, the J end lost 6 bases, and 17 bases lay between the germline ends. In germline, CDR1 is MNHEY, CDR2 SVGEGT. The CDR3 spans 16 residues. The chain's CDR3 is CASSYFGGMGGDTQYF. The CDR3 nucleotides are TGTGCCAGCAGTTACTTCGGGGGCATGGGAGGCGATACGCAGTATTTT.

This clonotype was seen many times. V usage is TRBV20-1 and J usage is TRBJ2-7, with TRBD2 identical over 14 bases. Germline assignment: CDR1 DFQATT and CDR2 SNEGSKA (reference sequence). The CDR3 is 18 amino acids. The V gene end was trimmed by 6 bases and the J gene end by 7 bases; junction bases not matched to a gene: 20. The CDR3 region has the DNA TGCAGTGCCCAGAGCCCGTCCTGGACTAGCGGGGGGCCTTATGAGCAGTACTTC. It encodes CSAQSPSWTSGGPYEQYF.

This clonotype was recorded many times. This chain uses TRBV28 with TRBJ2-7, with 9 positions matching TRBD1. CDR1 is MDHEN and CDR2 is SYDVKM in the germline V gene. Trimming cost V 6 bases and J 5 bases; bases outside gene matches: 14. The CDR3 contains 16 residues. The CDR3, as DNA: TGTGCCAGCAGGGTAATGAGGCTCCGGGACAGGGACGAGCAGTACTTC. Amino acid sequence: CASRVMRLRDRDEQYF.

The chain employs TRBV29-1 and TRBJ2-3, with a possible D match to TRBD1 (6 bases). The CDR3 covers 14 residues. Trimming left V 7 bases short and J 0 bases short, with 14 bases between. The germline V gene has CDR1 SQVTM and CDR2 ANQGSEA. CDR3 loop: CSAQGRPSTDTQYF. The CDR3, as DNA: TGCAGCGCCCAGGGGCGGCCTAGCACAGATACGCAGTATTTT.

This clonotype occurred many times. V usage is TRBV7-9 and J usage is TRBJ2-5; D uncertain. The germline V gene encodes CDR1 SEHNR and CDR2 FQNEAQ (reference sequence). This CDR3 is built from 13 residues. The V gene lost 1 base and the J gene lost 1 base, with 4 bases spanning the gap. The DNA for the CDR3 is TGTGCCAGCAGCTTAGGTGTCCAAGAGACCCAGTACTTC. Amino acid sequence: CASSLGVQETQYF.

This clonotype was detected ten times or more. The V gene is TRBV5-1, the J gene TRBJ2-7; D may be TRBD1 (5 bases). CDR1 is SGHRS, CDR2 YFSETQ, per germline. The CDR3 sequence is 16 residues long. Trimming shortened V by 2 bases and J by 3 bases, and 18 bases separated the two germline ends. CDR3 region: CASSFRSQGTFYEQYF. The CDR3, as DNA: TGCGCCAGCAGCTTTCGGTCCCAGGGAACTTTCTACGAGCAGTACTTC.

Many counts were recorded for this clonotype. The rearrangement links TRBV19 to TRBJ2-5, with D possibly matching TRBD1 (5 bases). The CDR3 contains 12 residues. From germline, CDR1 is LNHDA and CDR2 SQIVND (reference sequence). V lost 11 bases and J 5 bases, leaving 15 bases between the germline ends. DNA of the CDR3: TGTGCCGTTGGGGCTTATGGGGAGACCCAGTACTTC. Residues: CAVGAYGETQYF.

V and J are TRBV20-1 and TRBJ1-6; possibly TRBD1 for D (5 bases). The CDR3 length is 13 residues. The V end lost 4 bases, the J end lost 7 bases, and 11 bases lay between the germline ends. The germline V gene encodes CDR1 DFQATT and CDR2 SNEGSKA (reference sequence). The CDR3: CSAIRGRNSPLHF. The CDR3 DNA follows: TGCAGTGCTATTCGGGGACGAAATTCACCCCTCCACTTT.

The table lists this clonotype with many counts. The gene calls are TRBV20-1 and TRBJ2-2, with 7 bases that match TRBD2. This CDR3 spans 16 amino acids. Germline CDR1 reads DFQATT; CDR2 reads SNEGSKA (reference sequence). V was pared by 5 bases and J by 7 bases, with 16 bases of the junction left unmatched. The CDR3 region has the DNA TGCAGTGCTCTCTCGATGGAGGGAGGGCCGAACGGGGAGCTGTTTTTT. Translating gives CSALSMEGGPNGELFF.

This clonotype was recorded many times. This chain joins TRBV5-1 and TRBJ2-7; D remains unclear. Deletions cut 0 bases from V and 0 bases from J, with 4 bases between. Germline V gives CDR1 SGHRS, CDR2 YFSETQ. The CDR3 spans 13 residues. CDR3 loop: CASSLEVSYEQYF. In nucleotides, the CDR3 is TGCGCCAGCAGCTTGGAAGTCTCCTACGAGCAGTACTTC. Full variable domain (rest looked up from reference TRBV5-1 and TRBJ2-7): KAGVTQTPRYLIKTRGQQVTLSCSPISGHRSVSWYQQTPGQGLQFLFEYFSETQRNKGNFPGRFSGRQFSNSRSEMNVSTLELGDSALYLCASSLEVSYEQYFGPGTRLTVT.

The chain is built from TRBV7-9 and TRBJ1-2; 9 nucleotides agree with TRBD1. Losses at the gene ends were 6 bases for V and 5 bases for J; bases not matched to a gene: 10. The V gene's germline CDR1 is SEHNR and CDR2 FQNEAQ (reference sequence). The length of the CDR3 is 15 residues. The CDR3 DNA follows: TGTGCCAGCAGTCTGGACCGACAGGGGGAATATGGCTACACCTTC. Amino acid sequence: CASSLDRQGEYGYTF.